This record covers a single TCR beta chain. As yet, its antigen is unknown. The source of the sample is a study of T cell responses to AZD1222 COVID-19 vaccine. Assay used: immunoSEQ multiplex PCR; TCRdb lists only in-frame clones, some missing. The sample lists about 260,000 clones, 85% to 95% occurring once. Broader study findings: Increases in Spike-specific TCR breadth and depth were seen after two AZD1222 doses.

The ends lost 7 bases at V and 6 bases at J; junction bases unmatched: 10. The germline V gene encodes CDR1 KGHDR and CDR2 SFDVKD. CDR3 length: 15 amino acids. The receptor was derived from an adult in good health. The chain is built from TRBV24-1 and TRBJ2-3; TRBD1 agrees at 9 bases. Source: peripheral blood, taken on day 0 of AZD1222 vaccination. CDR3 loop: CATRGDTGGSDTQYF. CDR3 nucleotides: TGTGCCACCAGGGGCGACACAGGGGGCAGCGATACGCAGTATTTT.